This TCR beta chain was captured in a study of blood T cells in healthy people across ages. A few counts support this clonotype. Its cognate antigen is unknown. Overall study results and limits: Per million T cells, TCR beta diversity dropped about linearly as age rose.

For the second PCR, which ran for 7 to 11 cycles, a sample-barcoded 5' primer and a J-beta primer mix were used. TCRdb reanalysed the 5' RACE reads using MiXCR and keeps one entry per CDR3 protein. The repertoire holds hundreds of thousands of distinct CDR3 sequences, more than 20% seen once, with about 3.6% in the top ten. Researchers collected 9.5 to 10 milliliters of peripheral blood from every single donor. The receptor was isolated from a man in his sixties or seventies in good health. Sequencing used blood.

The CDR3 protein is CASSNVAENTGELFF. The CDR3 DNA is TGTGCCAGTAGTAACGTAGCGGAGAACACCGGGGAGCTGTTTTTT. This chain connects TRBV19 to TRBJ2-2; weak D call: TRBD2 (6 bases). The germline gives CDR1 LNHDA, CDR2 SQIVND (reference sequence). The CDR3 covers 15 residues. The V end lost 4 bases, the J end lost 1 base, and 10 bases lay between the germline ends.